This T cell receptor beta chain was sequenced in a study of blood T cells in healthy people across ages. Per germline, CDR1 SQVTM and CDR2 ANQGSEA. The CDR3 contains 14 residues. The ends lost 6 bases at V and 4 bases at J; junction bases unmatched: 10. Using a J-beta primer mix together with a sample-barcoded 5' primer, a second PCR was run for roughly 6 to 12 cycles. TCRdb re-called the 5' RACE reads with MiXCR, one entry per CDR3 protein. The table has around 1,000,000 distinct CDR3 sequences, about 23% seen once. The same data also contributed to another study, on T cells of mothers and their children.

The source of this sequence is a girl aged 2-10 years in good health. This sequence joins TRBV29-1 and TRBJ1-1; 8 bases fit TRBD1. The sample comprised blood. The CDR3 coding sequence is TGCAGCGTAGCATTGACAGGGGTGGTCACTGAAGCTTTCTTT. Translating gives CSVALTGVVTEAFF.